The 11 T cell receptor beta chains given below trace back to one sample, sequenced in a study of regulatory T cells in long-lasting Graves disease. Construction of the TCR beta libraries employed iRepertoire HTBI primers in conjunction with Arm-PCR of CDR3 regions. TCRdb reanalysed the multiplex PCR reads using MiXCR and keeps one entry per CDR3 protein. The sample shows a few hundred thousand distinct CDR3 sequences, around 20% of them seen only once. The time point was: persistent/refractory GD, antithyroid drugs over 5 years with positive TRAb. The TCR library used RNA extracted from PBMCs. The specimen was peripheral blood mononuclear cells (PBMCs), collected when the disease was refractory, from a patient treated with antithyroid drugs. The receptors here all came from a female donor with Graves disease.

Note on this clonotype: A much larger clone is a single base away; this may be a read error. This chain links TRBV11-2 with TRBJ1-2; weak D call: TRBD1 (5 bases). In germline, CDR1 is SGHAT, CDR2 FQNNGV. The CDR3 is made up of 15 amino acids. Trimming took 5 bases from V and 6 from J, leaving 19 bases between them. The CDR3 coding sequence is TGTGCCAGCAGCCATAGAGGGGTGTTCGTCGATGGCTACACCTTC. Translation gives CASSHRGVFVDGYTF.

This sequence joins TRBV20-1 and TRBJ2-7, with D hard to call. The germline gives CDR1 DFQATT, CDR2 SNEGSKA (reference sequence). V was cut by 4 bases and J by 4 bases, with 11 bases left in between. The CDR3 has 12 residues. CDR3 nucleotide sequence: TGCAGTGCTATAATAGGGTTATACGAGCAGTACTTC. Amino acids: CSAIIGLYEQYF.

The rearrangement joins TRBV7-3 to TRBJ1-1; 7 bases line up with TRBD1. V shed 5 bases, J shed 7 bases, and the junction held 7 bases outside the gene matches. The CDR3 covers 13 residues. From germline, CDR1 is SGHTA and CDR2 FQGTGA. CDR3 coding DNA: TGTGCCAGCAGCCAACTGGGGGACAGTGAAGCTTTCTTT. This encodes CASSQLGDSEAFF. The full variable domain, its missing parts supplied by reference TRBV7-3 and TRBJ1-1, is GAGVSQTPSNKVTEKGKYVELRCDPISGHTALYWYRQSLGQGPEFLIYFQGTGAADDSGLPNDRFFAVRPEGSVSTLKIQRTERGDSAVYLCASSQLGDSEAFFGQGTRLTVV.

There are a few counts of this clonotype. The V and J genes are TRBV12-3 or TRBV12-4 and TRBJ2-5, with a possible D match to TRBD1 (6 bases). The V and J ends lost 5 bases and 8 bases respectively, with 12 bases between them. The CDR3 spans 12 residues. The CDR3 DNA is TGTGCCAGCAGTAACCCTGGGGGCACCCAGTACTTC. Its protein product is CASSNPGGTQYF.

A word on this clonotype: At one boundary the junction diverges from the germline segment, which might be a read error. This chain uses TRBV6-1 with TRBJ1-5; 7 bases are shared with TRBD1. The germline V gene has CDR1 MNHNS and CDR2 SASEGT. The CDR3 extends over 14 amino acids. The CDR3 loop reads CASSEGGAIQPQHF. DNA for the CDR3: TGTGCCAGCAGCGAAGGGGGCGCGATTCAGCCCCAGCATTTT.

Regarding this clonotype: One end of the junction varies from germline; a read error may be responsible. This chain connects TRBV4-1 to TRBJ1-2; the D gene is possibly TRBD1 (6 bases). The CDR3 covers 14 residues. Germline CDR1 is MGHRA and CDR2 is YSYEKL. CDR3 in amino acids: CASSLRGANYGHTF. CDR3 DNA: TGCGCCAGCAGCCTACGGGGGGCTAACTATGGCCACACCTTC.

The rearrangement links TRBV18 to TRBJ1-1; a possible D gene is TRBD1 (6 bases). V dropped 8 bases and J dropped 2 bases, with 15 bases sitting between them. Germline CDR1 KGHSH, CDR2 LQKENI. The CDR3 length is 14 residues. The chain's CDR3 is CASQFRTDNTEAFF. CDR3 DNA sequence: TGTGCCAGCCAATTCCGGACAGACAACACTGAAGCTTTCTTT.

This clonotype was detected ten times or more. The chain combines TRBV12-3 or TRBV12-4 with TRBJ2-7; maybe TRBD2 (6 bases). The CDR3 sequence is 14 residues long. Trimming shortened V by 3 bases and J by 4 bases, and 13 bases separated the two germline ends. As DNA, the CDR3 is TGTGCCAGCAGTTTGTTCCCAGGGAGGTACGAGCAGTACTTC. Residues: CASSLFPGRYEQYF.

This clonotype was detected ten times or more. The CDR3 nucleotides are TGCAGCGTTCAGGGACAGTCTATTCGGGGGACTGAAGCTTTCTTT. Protein product: CSVQGQSIRGTEAFF. The V call is TRBV29-1, the J call TRBJ1-1, with 7 bases fitting TRBD1. The V and J ends lost 5 bases and 5 bases, in that order; junction bases with no gene match: 14. The germline CDR1 and CDR2 sequences are SQVTM and ANQGSEA. This CDR3 region has 15 residues.

This clonotype has at least ten counts. V usage is TRBV28 and J usage is TRBJ1-5; tentative D call: TRBD1 (5 bases). V gave up 3 bases and J gave up 7 bases, with 13 bases separating them. This CDR3 has 14 amino acids. Germline CDR1 MDHEN, CDR2 SYDVKM. CDR3 residues: CASSLSQGDQPQHF. The CDR3 DNA is TGTGCCAGCAGTTTGAGTCAGGGTGACCAGCCCCAGCATTTT.

This clonotype was seen many times. The V call is TRBV6-1, the J call TRBJ1-2; D not resolved. V was trimmed by 6 bases and J by 2 bases, leaving 19 bases between them. The CDR3 runs to 16 residues. Germline V lookup: CDR1 MNHNS, CDR2 SASEGT. CDR3: CASRVQTAGPNYGYTF. The CDR3 DNA sequence: TGTGCCAGCAGGGTCCAAACCGCCGGACCCAACTATGGCTACACCTTC.